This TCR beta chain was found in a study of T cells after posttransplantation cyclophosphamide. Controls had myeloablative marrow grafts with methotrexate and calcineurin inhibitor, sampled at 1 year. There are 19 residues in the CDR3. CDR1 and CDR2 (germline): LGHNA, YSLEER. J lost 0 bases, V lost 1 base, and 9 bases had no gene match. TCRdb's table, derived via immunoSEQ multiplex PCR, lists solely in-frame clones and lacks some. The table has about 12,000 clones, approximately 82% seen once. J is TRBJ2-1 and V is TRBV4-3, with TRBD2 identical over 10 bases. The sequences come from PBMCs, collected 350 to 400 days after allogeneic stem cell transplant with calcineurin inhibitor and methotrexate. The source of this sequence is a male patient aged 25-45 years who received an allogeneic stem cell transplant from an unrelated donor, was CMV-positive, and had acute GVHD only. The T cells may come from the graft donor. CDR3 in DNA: TGCGCCAGCAGCCAAGGGGCTAGCGGGGGCGGAATCTCCTACAATGAGCAGTTCTTC. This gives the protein CASSQGASGGGISYNEQFF.